This T cell receptor beta chain appears in the sequencing data of a study of blood T cells in healthy people across ages (dated by TCRdb to the mid-2010s). General notes on the study: Template switching captured roughly one uniquely barcoded TCR beta cDNA molecule per two T cells in model experiments. The study measured age-related changes in TCR beta repertoire diversity using deep sequencing normalized with unique cDNA molecular identifiers. Donors were grouped into four age groups: young (average 16 years), middle-aged (around 39), aged (62) and long-lived (roughly 80). The study analyzed two additional independent replicas of 1 million unique cDNA reads from the same blood draw for two donors, one aged 18 to 30 and one aged 80 or older. To avoid experimental bias, donors of different ages were distributed randomly across sequencing lanes.

General study outcomes and caveats: Donor CMV infection status was unknown, potentially confounding age-related changes in expanded clonotypes. Compared with the aged group, more naive CD4+ T cells, fewer expanded clones and increased TCR diversity were shown by the long-lived group, suggesting age selection. Observed TCR beta diversity per million T cells fell roughly linearly with age, and a significant reduction was already apparent by age around 44. A strong correlation was found between observed TCR beta diversity and the percentage of naive T cells measured by flow cytometry. Since profiling was done on bulk unsorted PBMCs, naive and antigen-experienced compartments could not be conclusively compared. Estimates of total diversity based on one million sequenced T cells were regarded as lower bounds and as underestimates.

The method was 5' RACE. TCRdb lists the instrument as Illumina HiSeq 2500. The second PCR ran for about 7 to 11 cycles and used a J-beta primer mix along with a sample-barcoded 5' primer. Each TCR beta cDNA molecule received a unique molecular identifier from a template-switch 5' adaptor carrying 12 random nucleotides. Each sample yielded at least 2.5 million CDR3-containing paired-end reads. First-strand cDNA was synthesized from all RNA with the Mint cDNA synthesis kit, primed by a TRBC-specific oligonucleotide. After uracil-DNA glycosylase treatment, a first 18-cycle PCR used universal primers M1SS and BC2_uni_R on all cDNA. On the study's bioinformatics: For normalization, 1 million high-quality reads were randomly selected from each sample, with every read carrying a distinct molecular identifier. Reads sharing molecular identifiers were discarded rather than binned into consensus sequences. MiTCR, with a Q25 quality threshold and the strictest error-elimination algorithm, was used for CDR3 identification, clonotype clustering and error correction. A nonparametric unseen species model with Euler transformation was used to estimate a lower bound on total TCR beta diversity. TCRdb handled the public reads itself, with Q25 trimming in fastp and clone calling in MiXCR, and kept productive beta chains. Every entry covers one CDR3 protein and lists the most common genes and DNA from its rows. TCRdb, rather than the study authors, made the V and J calls. The sample records about 1.4 million distinct CDR3 sequences, 55% to 75% of which are singletons. Together, the top ten hold 6.7% of the sample.

V is cut by 5 bases and J by 2 bases, and the space between the germline ends is 8 bases. The CDR3 covers 13 residues, taking in both the cysteine and the phenylalanine. Only the CDR3 portion is preserved as DNA: 39 bases, with reading frame beginning at the first base. The CDR1 and CDR2 encoded by the germline V gene are SGHAT and FQNNGV. This clonotype was found once. What this receptor recognizes is not known. No much larger clone is present one base from it, and per-base qualities are unavailable. Donors were around 37 systemically healthy Caucasian individuals from Russia aged roughly 6 to 100 years. About 9.6 milliliters of peripheral blood were collected from each donor into EDTA-treated Vacutainer tubes. PBMCs were isolated by Ficoll-Paque density-gradient centrifugation, with at least 7 million obtained per sample. Total RNA was extracted from PBMCs with Trizol reagent, with at least 5 micrograms obtained per sample. For every donor, an aliquot of PBMCs went through flow cytometry to measure the percentages of naive CD45RAhigh/CD27high T cells.

The sequencing input was blood. In this chain, TRBV11-2 is recombined with TRBJ2-3, with no confidently assigned D gene. The receptor's source is a man aged 18 to 29 in good health. The CDR3 has the sequence CASSLLHTDTQYF. At the DNA level, the sequence is TGTGCCAGCAGCCTATTACACACAGATACGCAGTATTTT.